Sequencing of this T cell receptor (beta chain) was carried out in a study of tumor and adjacent non-tumor tissue in lung cancer. In the study overall: Samples averaged about 3.8 million productive TCRbeta reads each. Findings of the study overall: TCR diversity was significantly greater in tumor than normal lung tissue.

No cell sorting was done before RNA was extracted from the tissue. Distant lung tissue was collected more than 3 cm away from the tumor edge. Chemotherapy-naive patients with new lung cancer underwent thoracic surgery in China, August–November 2014. TCRbeta libraries were built with three rounds of nested PCR, modified from ARM-PCR. TCRdb analysed the multiplex PCR reads with MiXCR anew, one entry per CDR3 protein. The sample records approximately 100,000 distinct CDR3 sequences, about 61% being singletons. Germline V gene sequence: CDR1 MNHNY, CDR2 SVGAGI (reference sequence). The CDR3 runs 16 residues. In regard to this clonotype: Its antigen remains unknown. No conserved phenylalanine or tryptophan is present at the end of the CDR3, so a read error is the likely explanation.

Sequencing was carried out using distant non-tumor lung tissue. This sequence originates from a man in his 60s with non-small cell lung cancer. This chain connects TRBV6-6 to TRBJ2-1; TRBD2 matches 14 bases. The better agreement between TRBJ2-7 and the DNA end casts doubt on the J call. Here the CDR3 DNA reads TGTGCCAGCAGCCAATCCGGGACTAGCGGGAGCCATGAGCAGTACTTA. Translation gives CASSQSGTSGSHEQYL.